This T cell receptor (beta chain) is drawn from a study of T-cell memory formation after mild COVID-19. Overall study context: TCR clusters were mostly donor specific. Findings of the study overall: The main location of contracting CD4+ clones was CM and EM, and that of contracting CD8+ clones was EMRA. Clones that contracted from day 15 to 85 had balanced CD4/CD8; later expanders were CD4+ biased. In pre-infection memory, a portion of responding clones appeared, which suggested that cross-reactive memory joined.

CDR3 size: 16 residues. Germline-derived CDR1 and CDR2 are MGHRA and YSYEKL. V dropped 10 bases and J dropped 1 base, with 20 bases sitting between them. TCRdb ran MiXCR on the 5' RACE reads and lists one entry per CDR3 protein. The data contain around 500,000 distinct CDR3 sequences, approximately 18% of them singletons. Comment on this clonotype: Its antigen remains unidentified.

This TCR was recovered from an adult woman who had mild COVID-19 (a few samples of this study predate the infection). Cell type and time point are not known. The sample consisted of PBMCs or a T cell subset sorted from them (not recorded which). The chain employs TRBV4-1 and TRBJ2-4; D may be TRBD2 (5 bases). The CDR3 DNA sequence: TGCGCCACCTCGGGTGCGGGCTTTCTGGCCAAAAACATTCAGTACTTC. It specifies CATSGAGFLAKNIQYF.